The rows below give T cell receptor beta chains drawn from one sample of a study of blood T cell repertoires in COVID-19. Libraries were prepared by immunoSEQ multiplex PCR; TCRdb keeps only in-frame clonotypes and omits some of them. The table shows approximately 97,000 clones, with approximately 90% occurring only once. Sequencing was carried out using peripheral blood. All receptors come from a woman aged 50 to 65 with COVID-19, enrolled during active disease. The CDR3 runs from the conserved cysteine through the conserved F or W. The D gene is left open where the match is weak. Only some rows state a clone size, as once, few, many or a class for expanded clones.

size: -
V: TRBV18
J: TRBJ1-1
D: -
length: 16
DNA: TGTGCCAGCTCACCACGGCGGGGGGGATCTGAAACTGAAGCTTTCTTT
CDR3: CASSPRRGGSETEAFF

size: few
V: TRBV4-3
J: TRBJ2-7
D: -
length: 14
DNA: TGCGCCAGCAGCCAAGATTATATTGGAGGCGAGCAGTACTTC
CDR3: CASSQDYIGGEQYF

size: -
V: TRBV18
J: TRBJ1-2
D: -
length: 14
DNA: TGTGCCAGCTCACCTACGGACAGTCGCGGTGGCTACACCTTC
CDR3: CASSPTDSRGGYTF

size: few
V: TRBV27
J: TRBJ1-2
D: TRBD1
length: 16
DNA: TGTGCCAGCAGTTTACTCGGGTCAGGGGGGAACTATGGCTACACCTTC
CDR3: CASSLLGSGGNYGYTF

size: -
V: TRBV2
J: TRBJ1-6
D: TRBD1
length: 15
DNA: TGTGCCAGCAGTGAAGAGGGGACAGGGGGCTCACCCCTCCACTTT
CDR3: CASSEEGTGGSPLHF

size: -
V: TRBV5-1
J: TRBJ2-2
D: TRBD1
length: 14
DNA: TGCGCCAGCATAGGGACAGGAATAACCGGGGAGCTGTTTTTT
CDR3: CASIGTGITGELFF

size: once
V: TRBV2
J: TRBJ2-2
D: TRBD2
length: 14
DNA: TGTGCCAGCAGGGGGGAGGGAAGTAACGGGGAGCTGTTTTTT
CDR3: CASRGEGSNGELFF

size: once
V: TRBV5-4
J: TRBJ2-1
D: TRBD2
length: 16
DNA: TGTGCCAGCAGCTTGCCCGGGGGGGGGCCCTACAATGAGCAGTTCTTC
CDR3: CASSLPGGGPYNEQFF

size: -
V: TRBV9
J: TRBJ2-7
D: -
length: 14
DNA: TGTGCCAGCAGCGTAGTAGAATCCCACCACGAGCAGTACTTC
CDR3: CASSVVESHHEQYF

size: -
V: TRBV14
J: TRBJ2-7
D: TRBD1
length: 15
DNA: TGTGCCAGCAGCCAGCGGACAGGGAAGTCCTACGAGCAGTACTTC
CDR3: CASSQRTGKSYEQYF